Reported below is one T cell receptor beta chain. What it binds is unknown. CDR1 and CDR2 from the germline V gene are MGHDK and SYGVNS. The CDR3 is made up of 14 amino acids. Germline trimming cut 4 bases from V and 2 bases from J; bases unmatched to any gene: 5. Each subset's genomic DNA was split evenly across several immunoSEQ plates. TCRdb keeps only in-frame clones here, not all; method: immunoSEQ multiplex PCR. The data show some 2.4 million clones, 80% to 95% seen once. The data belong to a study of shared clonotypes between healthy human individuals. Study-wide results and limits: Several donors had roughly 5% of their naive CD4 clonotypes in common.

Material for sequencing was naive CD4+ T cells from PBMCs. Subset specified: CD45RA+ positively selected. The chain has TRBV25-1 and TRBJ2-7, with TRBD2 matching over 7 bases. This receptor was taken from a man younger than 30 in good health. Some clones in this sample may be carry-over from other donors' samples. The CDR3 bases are TGTGCCAGCAGTGTAGGACTAGAGGCCTACGAGCAGTACTTC. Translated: CASSVGLEAYEQYF.